The 27 T cell receptor beta chains below were found in one sample sequenced in a study of T-cell memory formation after mild COVID-19. TCRdb processed the 5' RACE reads anew with MiXCR; each CDR3 protein has one entry. This sample has about 350,000 distinct CDR3 sequences; around 13% occur once, and the top ten carry approximately 22%. The specimen was PBMCs or a T cell subset sorted from them (not recorded which). The source of these receptors is a man aged 18 to 35 who had mild COVID-19 (a few samples of this study predate the infection). Cell type and time point are not known.

The chain links TRBV24-1 to TRBJ1-1, with TRBD1 identical over 9 bases. Per germline, CDR1 KGHDR and CDR2 SFDVKD. V lost 3 bases and J lost 10; bases outside the gene matches: 5. This CDR3 region has 13 residues. In nucleotides, the CDR3 is TGTGCCACCAGTGATCGGACAGGGGATGGAGCTTTCTTT. It translates to CATSDRTGDGAFF.

In this sample, this clonotype turned up a few times. The chain combines TRBV20-1 with TRBJ1-2, with D unresolved. Per the germline V gene, CDR1 is DFQATT and CDR2 is SNEGSKA (reference sequence). This CDR3 has 13 residues. V dropped 2 bases and J dropped 4 bases, with 11 bases sitting between them. The CDR3 DNA sequence: TGCAGTGCTAGAATCCGGACTTCCTATGGCTACACCTTC. Encoded protein: CSARIRTSYGYTF.

The chain recombines TRBV20-1 with TRBJ1-1; TRBD1 matches at 12 bases. CDR3 length equals 15 residues. The germline V gene encodes CDR1 DFQATT and CDR2 SNEGSKA (reference sequence). Trimming cost V 6 bases and J 7 bases; bases outside gene matches: 12. The CDR3 reads CSAQPGQGAFGEAFF. The CDR3 DNA sequence: TGCAGTGCACAACCGGGACAGGGGGCTTTCGGTGAAGCTTTCTTT.

In this sample, this clonotype turned up a few times. The genes are TRBV28 and TRBJ1-5; D not resolved. The germline gives CDR1 MDHEN, CDR2 SYDVKM. Trimming shortened V by 7 bases and J by 10 bases, and 20 bases separated the two germline ends. The CDR3 runs to 14 residues. CDR3 region: CASTLDTALGPQHF. For the CDR3, the DNA is TGTGCCAGCACCCTAGACACGGCCCTGGGTCCCCAGCATTTT.

This clonotype was observed many times. The chain employs TRBV6-6 and TRBJ2-2, with D possibly TRBD2 on 6 matching bases. The CDR3 is made up of 16 amino acids. With 6 bases removed from V and 6 bases from J, the gap between germline ends came to 20 bases. Germline V lookup: CDR1 MNHNY, CDR2 SVGAGI (reference sequence). The CDR3 nucleotides read TGTGCCAGCAGCAACTACGGACGGTCGGGGGCCGGGGAGCTGTTTTTT. Encoded protein: CASSNYGRSGAGELFF.

The chain combines TRBV20-1 with TRBJ2-7, with D possibly TRBD1 on 6 matching bases. Trimming took off 6 bases at V and 3 bases at J, with 21 bases between the two ends. The germline CDR1 and CDR2 sequences are DFQATT and SNEGSKA (reference sequence). This CDR3 has 15 amino acids. The CDR3 protein is CSARAPGTNVYEQYV. CDR3 DNA sequence: TGCAGTGCCAGGGCCCCCGGGACAAACGTCTACGAGCAGTACGTC.

The table lists this clonotype with many counts. The chain is built from TRBV5-1 and TRBJ2-3; D gene uncertain. This CDR3 is 15 amino acids long. The germline gives CDR1 SGHRS, CDR2 YFSETQ. The germline V and J ends were trimmed by 3 bases and 0 bases, with 11 bases remaining between them. Here the CDR3 DNA reads TGCGCCAGCAGCTATGACCCGGCCAGCACAGATACGCAGTATTTT. Its protein product is CASSYDPASTDTQYF.

This chain joins TRBV5-1 and TRBJ1-1, with D unresolved. The CDR3 extends over 15 amino acids. Trimming pared 4 bases from V and 1 base from J, leaving 14 bases between. Germline V gene sequence: CDR1 SGHRS, CDR2 YFSETQ. The CDR3 reads CASSRAPQENTEAFF. The CDR3 DNA is TGCGCCAGCAGCCGAGCACCGCAGGAGAACACTGAAGCTTTCTTT.

The chain is built from TRBV10-3 and TRBJ1-1; possible D gene TRBD1, 6 bases. Trimming left V 7 bases short and J 3 bases short, with 15 bases between. The CDR3 is 14 residues long. In germline, CDR1 is ENHRY, CDR2 SYGVKD. The CDR3 DNA is TGTGCCATCACCCCGGGAGGGGGGGACACTGAAGCTTTCTTT. This gives the protein CAITPGGGDTEAFF.

This chain connects TRBV7-2 to TRBJ2-3, with D perhaps matching TRBD1 (6 bases). The CDR3 runs to 12 residues. V was shortened by 5 bases and J by 6 bases, with 9 bases between the two germline ends. From germline, CDR1 is SGHTA and CDR2 FQGNSA. CDR3 nucleotides: TGTGCCAGCAGCCGACAGGAGGATACGCAGTATTTT. This gives the protein CASSRQEDTQYF. Together with reference TRBV7-2 and TRBJ2-3, the CDR3 gives the full variable domain: GAGVSQSPSNKVTEKGKDVELRCDPISGHTALYWYRQSLGQGLEFLIYFQGNSAPDKSGLPSDRFSAERTGGSVSTLTIQRTQQEDSAVYLCASSRQEDTQYFGPGTRLTVL.

This clonotype was recorded many times. V gene TRBV10-3 combines with J gene TRBJ2-7; the match to TRBD1 covers 10 bases. Germline V gene lookup returns CDR1 ENHRY and CDR2 SYGVKD. CDR3 length equals 15 residues. Unmatched junction bases numbered 6, after V lost 6 bases and J lost 1 base. This CDR3 is CAISSGTGVSYEQYF. Written as DNA, the CDR3 is TGTGCCATCAGCTCCGGGACAGGGGTATCCTACGAGCAGTACTTC.

This clonotype was detected only a few times. The chain employs TRBV7-9 and TRBJ2-3, with D possibly matching TRBD2 (6 bases). The germline V and J ends were trimmed by 2 bases and 6 bases, with 12 bases remaining between them. CDR1 is SEHNR and CDR2 is FQNEAQ in the germline V gene (reference sequence). The length of the CDR3 is 14 residues. CDR3 DNA: TGTGCCAGCAGCTTAAGGGGAGGCCATGATACGCAGTATTTT. It codes for CASSLRGGHDTQYF.

This clonotype came up a few times. The V call is TRBV7-8, the J call TRBJ2-3, with TRBD1 matching over 7 bases. The CDR3 is 15 amino acids. Unmatched junction bases numbered 8, after V lost 1 base and J lost 7 bases. The V gene's germline CDR1 is SGHVS and CDR2 FQNEAQ. The CDR3: CASSLDSQGVNTQYF. The CDR3 DNA reads as TGTGCCAGCAGCTTAGACTCCCAGGGGGTTAATACGCAGTATTTT. The entire variable domain, with the rest obtained from reference TRBV7-8 and TRBJ2-3, is as follows: GAGVSQSPRYKVAKRGQDVALRCDPISGHVSLFWYQQALGQGPEFLTYFQNEAQLDKSGLPSDRFFAERPEGSVSTLKIQRTQQEDSAVYLCASSLDSQGVNTQYFGPGTRLTVL.

The chain links TRBV5-4 to TRBJ2-5; TRBD2 aligns across 8 bases. The germline gives CDR1 SGHNT, CDR2 YYREEE (reference sequence). Unmatched junction bases numbered 3, after V lost 3 bases and J lost 2 bases. This CDR3 comprises 14 residues. CDR3 sequence reads: CASSYSGGQETQYF. DNA of the CDR3: TGTGCCAGCAGCTACAGCGGGGGTCAAGAGACCCAGTACTTC.

This clonotype has a count of ten or more. V gene TRBV20-1 combines with J gene TRBJ2-3; D is uncertain. Per the germline V gene, CDR1 is DFQATT and CDR2 is SNEGSKA (reference sequence). CDR3 size: 10 residues. V was cut by 3 bases and J by 2 bases, with 0 bases left in between. The CDR3 here is CSASTDTQYF. The CDR3 DNA reads TGCAGTGCTAGCACAGATACGCAGTATTTT.

This clonotype was observed a few times. The chain employs TRBV5-1 and TRBJ2-1, with D possibly TRBD2 on 5 matching bases. The germline V gene encodes CDR1 SGHRS and CDR2 YFSETQ. V lost 6 bases and J 6 bases, leaving 16 bases between the germline ends. The CDR3 is made up of 14 amino acids. The CDR3 DNA follows: TGCGCCAGCAACCCCGGACGAGGGCCCAATGAGCAGTTCTTC. Translating gives CASNPGRGPNEQFF.

V is TRBV7-6 and J is TRBJ2-1; TRBD1 matches 8 bases. V lost 4 bases, J lost 7 bases, and 9 bases stayed unmatched. From germline, CDR1 is SGHVS and CDR2 FNYEAQ. CDR3 length: 15 residues. DNA for the CDR3: TGTGCCAGCAGCTCTGGGCAGGGGGCCGCGAATGAGCAGTTCTTC. As protein: CASSSGQGAANEQFF.

This sequence joins TRBV4-1 and TRBJ1-4, with unresolved D. Germline assignment: CDR1 MGHRA and CDR2 YSYEKL. CDR3 length: 15 residues. V lost 0 bases and J 8 bases, leaving 13 bases between the germline ends. The CDR3 nucleotides read TGCGCCAGCAGCCAAGAAGGCAGTTTGGGAGAAAAACTGTTTTTT. Translating gives CASSQEGSLGEKLFF.

This chain links TRBV7-9 with TRBJ2-3; possibly TRBD1 or TRBD2 for D (6 bases each). Trimming took off 0 bases at V and 5 bases at J, with 15 bases between the two ends. The CDR3 runs 16 residues. The germline CDR1 and CDR2 sequences are SEHNR and FQNEAQ (reference sequence). The CDR3 nucleotides are TGTGCCAGCAGCTTAGCGCCCCGGGGGCGTCAAGATACGCAGTATTTT. It codes for CASSLAPRGRQDTQYF.

This clonotype was recorded many times. This rearrangement joins TRBV5-1 to TRBJ1-2; D remains unclear. Germline V lookup: CDR1 SGHRS, CDR2 YFSETQ. The CDR3 length is 14 residues. Deletions cut 0 bases from V and 6 bases from J, with 12 bases between. The CDR3: CASSLETAPDGYTF. CDR3 sequence (DNA): TGCGCCAGCAGCTTGGAGACCGCTCCTGATGGCTACACCTTC. The full variable domain, with the rest looked up from reference TRBV5-1 and TRBJ1-2, is KAGVTQTPRYLIKTRGQQVTLSCSPISGHRSVSWYQQTPGQGLQFLFEYFSETQRNKGNFPGRFSGRQFSNSRSEMNVSTLELGDSALYLCASSLETAPDGYTFGSGTRLTVV.

The chain combines TRBV5-8 with TRBJ2-7, with 8 bases aligning to TRBD1. The CDR3 spans 17 residues. The germline V gene encodes CDR1 SGHTS and CDR2 YDEGEE. Trimming took 4 bases from V and 5 from J; bases not matched to a gene: 17. The CDR3 protein is CASSHLSHTGGPDEQYV. CDR3 DNA sequence: TGTGCCAGCAGCCACCTCTCCCACACAGGGGGTCCTGACGAGCAGTACGTC.

Only a few counts were recorded for this clonotype. This chain joins TRBV18 and TRBJ1-1; D ambiguous. This CDR3 spans 14 amino acids. V lost 0 bases, J lost 1 base, and 6 bases lay in between. CDR1 is KGHSH, CDR2 LQKENI, per germline. The CDR3 here is CASSPPGRNTEAFF. CDR3 sequence (DNA): TGTGCCAGCTCACCACCGGGCAGGAACACTGAAGCTTTCTTT.

The V call is TRBV20-1, the J call TRBJ1-5, with 7 bases lining up with TRBD1. CDR3 length: 14 residues. The V gene's germline CDR1 is DFQATT and CDR2 SNEGSKA (reference sequence). The ends lost 6 bases at V and 3 bases at J; junction bases unmatched: 8. The CDR3 DNA sequence: TGCAGTGCCCTCGAAGGGGGCGACAATCAGCCCCAGCATTTT. Encoded protein: CSALEGGDNQPQHF.

This chain joins TRBV6-1 and TRBJ2-5; TRBD2 matches at 11 bases. Trimming at V came to 2 bases and at J to 5 bases, leaving 1 base not matched to a gene. Germline-derived CDR1 and CDR2 are MNHNS and SASEGT. The CDR3 sequence is 14 residues long. CDR3 sequence: CASSETSGGETQYF. DNA for the CDR3: TGTGCCAGCAGTGAAACTAGCGGGGGCGAGACCCAGTACTTC.

The chain uses TRBV5-1 and TRBJ1-5; unclear D gene. V was pared by 4 bases and J by 6 bases, with 8 bases between. CDR3 size: 12 residues. Germline assignment: CDR1 SGHRS and CDR2 YFSETQ. CDR3 coding DNA: TGCGCCAGCAGCGTTGCGGGTCAGCCCCAGCATTTT. As protein: CASSVAGQPQHF.

The chain couples TRBV20-1 to TRBJ1-5, with D uncertain. V lost 7 bases and J lost 0, with 13 bases in between. Germline V CDR1 and CDR2: DFQATT, SNEGSKA (reference sequence). This CDR3 comprises 14 residues. CDR3 region: CSVMLPYSNQPQHF. The CDR3 nucleotides are TGCAGTGTTATGTTGCCGTATAGCAATCAGCCCCAGCATTTT.

This clonotype was counted between two and nine times. The rearrangement uses TRBV29-1 and TRBJ2-7; D remains unclear. Deletions cut 1 base from V and 5 bases from J, with 12 bases between. The CDR3 is made up of 13 amino acids. The germline CDR1 and CDR2 sequences are SQVTM and ANQGSEA. In nucleotides, the CDR3 is TGCAGCGTTGAAGTTGCAGAACCCCACGAGCAGTACTTC. Protein sequence: CSVEVAEPHEQYF.